The rows below give T cell receptor beta chains drawn from one sample of a study of long-term antiretroviral therapy in people with HIV. Assay used: immunoSEQ multiplex PCR; TCRdb lists only in-frame clones, some missing. The sample contains tens of thousands of clones, over 80% of which appear only once. The source material was unsorted PBMCs, sampled about 2.7 years after starting antiretroviral therapy. These receptors were taken from a man younger than 45 with HIV. CDR3s include the opening cysteine and the closing phenylalanine or tryptophan. Fields, in order: clone size, CDR3 length, J gene, D gene, V gene, CDR3 DNA, CDR3 protein. D genes are given only for firm matches. Rows give clone size only sometimes, using once, few, many, or a class for an expanded clone.

>.|15|TRBJ2-1|.|TRBV25-1
TGTGCCAGCAGTGAATCGGAGGAGGGTTGGAATGAGCAGTTCTTC
CASSESEEGWNEQFF
>few|13|TRBJ2-2|.|TRBV11-3
TGTGCCAGCAGCTTAGATTTTTCCGGGGAGCTGTTTTTT
CASSLDFSGELFF
>once|17|TRBJ1-6|TRBD1|TRBV28
TGTGCCAGCAGTCATGGGACAGGGAGTTCCTATAATTCACCCCTCCACTTT
CASSHGTGSSYNSPLHF
>.|20|TRBJ1-5|TRBD1|TRBV6-1
TGTGCCAGCAGTGAAGGGCGAGACAGGGGTGAGAGTTATAGCAATCAGCCCCAGCATTTT
CASSEGRDRGESYSNQPQHF
>.|15|TRBJ1-6|TRBD1|TRBV28
TGTGCCAGCAGTTATTACAGGACAGGGGGATCACCCCTCCACTTT
CASSYYRTGGSPLHF
>once|14|TRBJ2-1|TRBD2|TRBV7-3
TGTGCCAGCAGCTTAACCGGGACTAGCGATGAGCAGTTCTTC
CASSLTGTSDEQFF
>.|14|TRBJ1-5|.|TRBV28
TGTGCCAGCATTAAGGACAGAGGCAATCAGCCCCAGCATTTT
CASIKDRGNQPQHF
>.|14|TRBJ1-1|.|TRBV2
TGTGCCGGCAGGGATGGGGGCTTTGGTGATGAAGCTTTCTTT
CAGRDGGFGDEAFF
>.|13|TRBJ2-7|.|TRBV5-1
TGCGCCAGCAGCGCCGGGAGTTTCTACGAGCAGTACTTC
CASSAGSFYEQYF
>once|16|TRBJ2-3|TRBD2|TRBV18
TGTGCCAGCTCACCCGGGACTAGCGGGGCCACAGATACGCAGTATTTT
CASSPGTSGATDTQYF
>few|13|TRBJ2-7|.|TRBV4-1
TGCGCCAGCAGCCAAGATAGGCCCTACGAGCAGTACTTC
CASSQDRPYEQYF
>.|15|TRBJ2-7|.|TRBV11-2
TGTGCCAGCAGCCCAAACCGGGATAGGTCCTACGAGCAGTACTTC
CASSPNRDRSYEQYF
>.|18|TRBJ2-2|TRBD1|TRBV4-2
TGTGCCAGCAGCCGCTTACGACAGGGATCGACGAACACCGGGGAGCTGTTTTTT
CASSRLRQGSTNTGELFF
>.|14|TRBJ1-1|.|TRBV30
TGTGCCTGGAGTGTAGGCCGGGTGGAAGCAGAAGCTTTCTTT
CAWSVGRVEAEAFF
>.|15|TRBJ1-6|.|TRBV27
TGTGCCAGCAGTTTAGTGGTCCGACTGGATTCACCCCTCCACTTT
CASSLVVRLDSPLHF
>.|14|TRBJ2-7|TRBD2|TRBV28
TGTGCCAGCACCCTGGGGGGGAGCTCCTACGAGCAGTACTTC
CASTLGGSSYEQYF
>.|14|TRBJ1-1|.|TRBV5-1
TGCGCCAGCAGCTTGTGGGACATGAACACTGAAGCTTTCTTT
CASSLWDMNTEAFF
>.|14|TRBJ1-1|.|TRBV12-5
TGTGCTAGTGGTTCGGACGGGCCCCACACTGAAGCTTTCTTT
CASGSDGPHTEAFF
>.|13|TRBJ1-1|.|TRBV9
TGTGCCAGCAGCGTTGCAGGGGACACTGAAGCTTTCTTT
CASSVAGDTEAFF
>.|16|TRBJ1-1|TRBD1|TRBV7-8
TGTGCCAGCAGCCTCGTCCCGGGACAGGGGTACACTGAAGCTTTCTTT
CASSLVPGQGYTEAFF
>.|12|TRBJ2-3|.|TRBV4-1
TGCGCCAGCAGCCAAGCCCCGGGATGGCAGTATTTT
CASSQAPGWQYF
>.|15|TRBJ1-3|.|TRBV5-1
TGCGCCAGCAGCTTGGAAGGTAACTCTGGAAACACCATATATTTT
CASSLEGNSGNTIYF
>.|15|TRBJ2-5|TRBD2|TRBV9
TGTGCCAGCAGCTCTAGCGGGGGGGCCGAAGAGACCCAGTACTTC
CASSSSGGAEETQYF
>.|13|TRBJ2-5|.|TRBV5-5
TGTGCCAGCAGCCCAGACAACGCAGAGACCCAGTACTTC
CASSPDNAETQYF
>.|15|TRBJ1-2|TRBD1|TRBV30
TGTGCCTGGAGGCCCCCGGGACAGGGGCGGTATGGCTACACCTTC
CAWRPPGQGRYGYTF
>.|13|TRBJ1-6|.|TRBV7-8
TGTGCCAGCAGCCCAGGCAGGCCCTCACCCCTCCACTTT
CASSPGRPSPLHF
>.|14|TRBJ2-1|TRBD2|TRBV5-4
TGTGCCAGCAGCGGGACTAGCGGGAGGTGGGAGCAGTTCTTC
CASSGTSGRWEQFF
>.|15|TRBJ1-6|.|TRBV9
TGTGCCAGCAGCGTCCGGGCAGTCCCTGATTCACCCCTCCACTTT
CASSVRAVPDSPLHF
>few|15|TRBJ1-1|.|TRBV19
TGTGCCAGTAGTAAGGGGACTCTGGGAAACACTGAAGCTTTCTTT
CASSKGTLGNTEAFF
>.|16|TRBJ1-5|TRBD1|TRBV28
TGTGCCAGCAGTCCTCCGGGACAGGGAAGCAATCAGCCCCAGCATTTT
CASSPPGQGSNQPQHF
>.|14|TRBJ1-2|TRBD1|TRBV18
TGTGCCAGCTCACCGACAGGGGGTGATCATGGCTACACCTTC
CASSPTGGDHGYTF
>.|15|TRBJ1-5|TRBD1|TRBV7-2
TGTGCCAGCAGCTTACGGACAGGGCGGAATCAGCCCCAGCATTTT
CASSLRTGRNQPQHF
>.|14|TRBJ1-4|.|TRBV28
TGTGCCAGCATCTCTGAGGGAGTTAATGAAAAACTGTTTTTT
CASISEGVNEKLFF
>.|22|TRBJ1-2|.|TRBV21-1
.
CASSKVGQGARRKDLGNYGYTF
>.|15|TRBJ2-5|TRBD2|TRBV11-3
TGTGCCAGCAGCCCTACAGCGGGAGGGCCAGAGACCCAGTACTTC
CASSPTAGGPETQYF
>.|18|TRBJ2-2|.|TRBV13
TGTGCCAGCAGCCCTGGACAGTTCAGCCGTTCGGGCACCGGGGAGCTGTTTTTT
CASSPGQFSRSGTGELFF
>.|17|TRBJ1-5|.|TRBV5-8
TGTGCCAGCAGCCACCGTTTTTCAGCCCATAGCAATCAGCCCCAGCATTTT
CASSHRFSAHSNQPQHF
>.|15|TRBJ1-2|.|TRBV7-6
TGTGCCAGCAGCCCAACCGGACGTTCCAGCTATGGCTACACCTTC
CASSPTGRSSYGYTF
>once|15|TRBJ2-1|.|TRBV21-1
TGTGCCAGCAGCAAAGGATGGGACCTCTACAATGAGCAGTTCTTC
CASSKGWDLYNEQFF
>.|16|TRBJ2-7|TRBD1|TRBV27
TGTGCCAGCAGTACTATCGGAGGACAGGGCCGCTACGAGCAGTACTTC
CASSTIGGQGRYEQYF
>.|16|TRBJ2-7|TRBD2|TRBV4-2
TGTGCCAGCAGCCAAGATCTGGCGGGAGGATCCTACGAGCAGTACTTC
CASSQDLAGGSYEQYF
>.|13|TRBJ1-4|.|TRBV19
TGTGCCAGTAGTTTGGTAGGAGCGATGAAACTGTTTTTT
CASSLVGAMKLFF
>hyperexpanded|15|TRBJ2-7|.|TRBV29-1
TGCAGCGTTGTCCTTTCAGAGACATTTACCTACGAGCAGTACTTC
CSVVLSETFTYEQYF
>.|11|TRBJ2-5|TRBD1|TRBV29-1
TGCAGCGGGACAGGGCGAGAGACCCAGTACTTC
CSGTGRETQYF
>once|15|TRBJ2-3|TRBD1|TRBV2
TGTGCCAGGAATACACCGGGACAGAACACAGATACGCAGTATTTT
CARNTPGQNTDTQYF
>.|14|TRBJ2-7|TRBD1|TRBV28
TGTGCCAGCAGTTGGGGGGACAGGGGCAGCGAGCAGTACTTC
CASSWGDRGSEQYF
>.|16|TRBJ2-1|TRBD2|TRBV7-9
TGTGCCAGCAGCTCCCGGACTAGCGGGCTCTACAATGAGCAGTTCTTC
CASSSRTSGLYNEQFF
>.|13|TRBJ2-1|TRBD2|TRBV15
TGTGCCACCAGCGTTAGCGGGATACATGAGCAGTTCTTC
CATSVSGIHEQFF
>.|15|TRBJ2-2|.|TRBV11-3
TGTGCCAGCAGCCCAGGGATTCGCGACACCGGGGAGCTGTTTTTT
CASSPGIRDTGELFF
>.|16|TRBJ2-5|TRBD2|TRBV9
TGTGCCAGCAGCGTAGCGGGTAGCGGGGCCGGTGAGACCCAGTACTTC
CASSVAGSGAGETQYF
>.|15|TRBJ2-5|TRBD1|TRBV7-2
TGTGCCAGCAGACTGGGACAGGGGGCTCAAGAGACCCAGTACTTC
CASRLGQGAQETQYF
>.|17|TRBJ2-2|.|TRBV5-1
TGCGCCAGCAGCTTGGGCGGGCTAGCGCAGAACACCGGGGAGCTGTTTTTT
CASSLGGLAQNTGELFF
>few|15|TRBJ2-7|.|TRBV4-2
TGTGCCAGCAGCCAAGAACAGAGCCCGAGCTACGAGCAGTACTTC
CASSQEQSPSYEQYF
>.|14|TRBJ1-1|.|TRBV5-4
TGCGCCAGCAGCTTGCCACTACAGGACACTGAAGCTTTCTTT
CASSLPLQDTEAFF